This is a list of T cell receptor beta chains from one sample in a study of cytomegalovirus exposure and HLA in healthy donors. Data came from immunoSEQ multiplex PCR; TCRdb stores just in-frame clones and leaves some out. The sample gives roughly 220,000 clones, approximately 81% of which show up once; around 2.8% is in the top ten. What was sequenced was PBMCs. Receptors were obtained from a young man in good health and CMV-seronegative. The CDR3 runs from the conserved cysteine through the conserved F or W. The order of the fields is D gene, V gene, J gene, clone size, CDR3 protein, CDR3 DNA. The D gene is left open where the match is weak. Size values are once, few and many counts, or a class for expanded clones, and some rows have none.

D gene: -
V gene: TRBV28
J gene: TRBJ2-5
clone size: -
CDR3 protein: CASSSPGASPETQYF
CDR3 DNA: TGTGCCAGCAGTTCCCCAGGGGCAAGCCCAGAGACCCAGTACTTC

D gene: -
V gene: TRBV2
J gene: TRBJ2-1
clone size: once
CDR3 protein: CATPGRVEYNEQFF
CDR3 DNA: TGTGCCACCCCGGGCAGGGTGGAGTACAATGAGCAGTTCTTC

D gene: -
V gene: TRBV7-9
J gene: TRBJ2-3
clone size: -
CDR3 protein: CASSLVTPDTQCF
CDR3 DNA: TGTGCCAGCAGCTTAGTTACCCCAGATACGCAGTGTTTT

D gene: TRBD2
V gene: TRBV7-2
J gene: TRBJ2-1
clone size: -
CDR3 protein: CASSSGRTSSYNEQFF
CDR3 DNA: TGTGCCAGCAGCTCGGGCAGGACTAGCTCCTACAATGAGCAGTTCTTC

D gene: TRBD1
V gene: TRBV28
J gene: TRBJ1-5
clone size: -
CDR3 protein: CASTTGRGQPQHF
CDR3 DNA: TGTGCCAGCACGACAGGGAGAGGTCAGCCCCAGCATTTT

D gene: TRBD1
V gene: TRBV5-8
J gene: TRBJ2-2
clone size: few
CDR3 protein: CASSAGTGEAGELFF
CDR3 DNA: TGTGCCAGCAGCGCCGGGACAGGGGAGGCCGGGGAGCTGTTTTTT

D gene: -
V gene: TRBV5-6
J gene: TRBJ1-6
clone size: -
CDR3 protein: CASSSQTGLGSPLHF
CDR3 DNA: TGTGCCAGCAGCTCCCAAACAGGGTTAGGGTCACCCCTCCACTTT

D gene: -
V gene: TRBV27
J gene: TRBJ1-6
clone size: -
CDR3 protein: CASSFRINSPLHF
CDR3 DNA: TGTGCCAGCAGTTTTAGAATCAATTCACCCCTCCACTTT

D gene: -
V gene: TRBV5-6
J gene: TRBJ2-7
clone size: -
CDR3 protein: CASSLARGYTYEQYF
CDR3 DNA: TGTGCCAGCAGCTTGGCCCGGGGGTATACGTACGAGCAGTACTTC

D gene: -
V gene: TRBV2
J gene: TRBJ1-1
clone size: -
CDR3 protein: CASRTGWGTEAFF
CDR3 DNA: TGTGCCAGCAGAACAGGGTGGGGCACTGAAGCTTTCTTT

D gene: -
V gene: TRBV4-1
J gene: TRBJ2-7
clone size: -
CDR3 protein: CASSQGVLSSQQYF
CDR3 DNA: TGCGCCAGCAGCCAAGGCGTACTCTCATCGCAGCAGTACTTC

D gene: -
V gene: TRBV5-5
J gene: TRBJ2-5
clone size: -
CDR3 protein: CASSHPRGQETQYF
CDR3 DNA: TGTGCCAGCAGCCACCCTAGGGGCCAAGAGACCCAGTACTTC

D gene: -
V gene: TRBV7-9
J gene: TRBJ2-3
clone size: few
CDR3 protein: CASSLEGVTLHTQYF
CDR3 DNA: TGTGCCAGCAGCTTAGAGGGGGTCACGCTACATACGCAGTATTTT

D gene: -
V gene: TRBV28
J gene: TRBJ1-5
clone size: -
CDR3 protein: CASSLSPGWSNQPQHF
CDR3 DNA: TGTGCCAGCAGTTTATCTCCGGGATGGAGCAATCAGCCCCAGCATTTT

D gene: -
V gene: TRBV21-1
J gene: TRBJ2-7
clone size: -
CDR3 protein: CASSNGVHYEQYF
CDR3 DNA: TGTGCCAGCAGCAACGGGGTCCACTACGAGCAGTACTTC

D gene: -
V gene: TRBV19
J gene: TRBJ1-4
clone size: -
CDR3 protein: CASTLTDAANEKLFF
CDR3 DNA: TGTGCCAGTACTTTGACAGACGCCGCTAATGAAAAACTGTTTTTT

D gene: -
V gene: TRBV27
J gene: TRBJ2-7
clone size: -
CDR3 protein: CATRTAYEQYF
CDR3 DNA: TGTGCCACCAGGACAGCCTACGAGCAGTACTTC